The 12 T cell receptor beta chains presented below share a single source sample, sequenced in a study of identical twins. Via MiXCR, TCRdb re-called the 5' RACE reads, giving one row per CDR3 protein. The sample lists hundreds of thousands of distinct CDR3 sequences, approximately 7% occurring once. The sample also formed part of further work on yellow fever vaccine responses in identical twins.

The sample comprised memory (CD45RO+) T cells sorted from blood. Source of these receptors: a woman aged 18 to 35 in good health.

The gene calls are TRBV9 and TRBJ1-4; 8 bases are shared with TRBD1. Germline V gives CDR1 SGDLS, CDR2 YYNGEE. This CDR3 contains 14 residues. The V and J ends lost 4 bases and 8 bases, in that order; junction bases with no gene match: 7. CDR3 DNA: TGTGCCAGCAGCCCACGGACAGGGAACGAAAAACTGTTTTTT. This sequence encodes CASSPRTGNEKLFF. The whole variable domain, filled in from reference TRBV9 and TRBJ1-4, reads DSGVTQTPKHLITATGQRVTLRCSPRSGDLSVYWYQQSLDQGLQFLIQYYNGEERAKGNILERFSAQQFPDLHSELNLSSLELGDSALYFCASSPRTGNEKLFFGSGTQLSVL.

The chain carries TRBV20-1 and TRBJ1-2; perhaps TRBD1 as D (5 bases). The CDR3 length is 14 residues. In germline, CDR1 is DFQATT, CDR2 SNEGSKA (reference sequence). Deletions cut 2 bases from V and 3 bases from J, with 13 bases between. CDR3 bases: TGCAGTGCTAGAACCGCTCGGGGCGACTATGGCTACACCTTC. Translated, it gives CSARTARGDYGYTF.

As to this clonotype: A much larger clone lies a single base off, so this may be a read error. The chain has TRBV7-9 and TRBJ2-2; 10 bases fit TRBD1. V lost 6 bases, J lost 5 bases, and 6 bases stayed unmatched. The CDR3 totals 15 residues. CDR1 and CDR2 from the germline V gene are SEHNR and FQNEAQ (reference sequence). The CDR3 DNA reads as TGTGCCAGCAGACATCCGGGACAGGGGACCGGGGAGCTGTTTTTT. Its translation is CASRHPGQGTGELFF.

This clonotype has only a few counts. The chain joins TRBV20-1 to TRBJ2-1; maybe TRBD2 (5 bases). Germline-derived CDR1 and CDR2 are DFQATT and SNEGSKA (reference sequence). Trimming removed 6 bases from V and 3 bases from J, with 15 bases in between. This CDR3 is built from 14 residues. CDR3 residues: CSALPGSLYNEQFF. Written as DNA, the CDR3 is TGCAGTGCCCTCCCGGGGTCCCTCTACAATGAGCAGTTCTTC.

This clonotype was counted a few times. CDR3 amino acids: CASSQDPQNRNEQFF. CDR3 nucleotides: TGTGCCAGCAGCCAAGATCCGCAGAATCGTAATGAGCAGTTCTTC. The rearrangement joins TRBV3-1 to TRBJ2-1; no clear D gene. The CDR3 length is 15 residues. The germline CDR1 and CDR2 sequences are LGHDT and YNNKEL (reference sequence). The ends were cut back, 0 bases at V and 7 bases at J, with 13 bases in the middle.

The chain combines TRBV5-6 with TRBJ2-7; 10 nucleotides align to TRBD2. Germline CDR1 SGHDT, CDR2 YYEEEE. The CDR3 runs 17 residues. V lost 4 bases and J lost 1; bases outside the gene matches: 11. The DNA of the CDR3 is TGTGCCAGCAGCCGACGGACCACTAGCGGGGTATCCTACGAGCAGTACGTC. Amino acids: CASSRRTTSGVSYEQYV.

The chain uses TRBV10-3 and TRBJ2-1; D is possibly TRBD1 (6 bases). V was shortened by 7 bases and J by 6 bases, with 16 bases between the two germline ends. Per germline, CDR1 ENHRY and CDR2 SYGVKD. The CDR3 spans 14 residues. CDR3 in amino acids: CAIKPTGNSNEQFF. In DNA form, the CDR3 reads TGTGCCATCAAACCTACAGGGAACTCCAATGAGCAGTTCTTC.

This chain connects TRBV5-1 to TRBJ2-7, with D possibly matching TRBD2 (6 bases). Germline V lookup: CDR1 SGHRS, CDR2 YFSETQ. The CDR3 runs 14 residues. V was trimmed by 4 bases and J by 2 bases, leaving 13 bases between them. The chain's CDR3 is CASSVDSGTYEQYF. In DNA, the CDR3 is TGCGCCAGCAGCGTCGATAGCGGCACCTACGAGCAGTACTTC.

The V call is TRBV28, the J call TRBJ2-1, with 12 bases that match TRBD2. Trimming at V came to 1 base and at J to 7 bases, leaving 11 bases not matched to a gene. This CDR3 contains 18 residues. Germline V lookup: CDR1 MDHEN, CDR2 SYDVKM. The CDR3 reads CASSLSGLAGRRWNEQFF. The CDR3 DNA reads TGTGCCAGCAGTTTATCCGGACTAGCGGGACGCCGGTGGAATGAGCAGTTCTTC.

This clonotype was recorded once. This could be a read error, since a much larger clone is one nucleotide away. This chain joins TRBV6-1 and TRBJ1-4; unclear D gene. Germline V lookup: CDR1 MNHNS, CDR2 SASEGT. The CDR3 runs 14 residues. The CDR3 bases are TGTGCCAGCAGGTTGGCAGAGTCTAATGAAAAACCGTTTTTT. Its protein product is CASRLAESNEKPFF.

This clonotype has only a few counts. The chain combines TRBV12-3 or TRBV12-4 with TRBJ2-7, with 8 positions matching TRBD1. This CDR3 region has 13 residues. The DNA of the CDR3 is TGTAGCTACAACAGGGGGGAGTACTACGAGCAGTACGTC. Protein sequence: CSYNRGEYYEQYV.

The CDR3 protein is CASNLGGFEAFF. DNA of the CDR3: TGTGCCAGCAATCTGGGGGGTTTTGAAGCTTTCTTT. V is TRBV12-3 or TRBV12-4 and J is TRBJ1-1; TRBD1 is a possible D gene (5 bases). The CDR3 consists of 12 residues. The V end was cut by 7 bases, the J end by 7 bases, with 13 bases between.